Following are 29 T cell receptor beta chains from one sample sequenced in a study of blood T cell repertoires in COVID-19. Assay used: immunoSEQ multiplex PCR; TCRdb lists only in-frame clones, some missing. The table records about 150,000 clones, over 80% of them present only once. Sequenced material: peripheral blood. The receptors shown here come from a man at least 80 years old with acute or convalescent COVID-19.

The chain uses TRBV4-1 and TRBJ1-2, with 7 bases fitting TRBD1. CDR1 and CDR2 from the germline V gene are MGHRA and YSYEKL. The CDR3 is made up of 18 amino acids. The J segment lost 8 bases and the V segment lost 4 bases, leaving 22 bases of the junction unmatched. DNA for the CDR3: TGCGCCAGCAGCCTAACTTCCCTCGGGACAGCCCGAACGGAAGGCTACACCTTC. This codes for CASSLTSLGTARTEGYTF.

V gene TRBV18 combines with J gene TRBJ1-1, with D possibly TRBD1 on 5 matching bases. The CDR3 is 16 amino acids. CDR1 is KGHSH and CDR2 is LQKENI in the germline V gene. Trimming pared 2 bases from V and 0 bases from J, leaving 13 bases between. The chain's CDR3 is CASSPFRGELNTEAFF. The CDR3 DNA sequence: TGTGCCAGCTCACCATTTCGGGGGGAGTTGAACACTGAAGCTTTCTTT.

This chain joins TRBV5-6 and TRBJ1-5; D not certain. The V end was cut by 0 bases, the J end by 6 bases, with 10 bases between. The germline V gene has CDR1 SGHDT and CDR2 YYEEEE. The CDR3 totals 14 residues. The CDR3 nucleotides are TGTGCCAGCAGCTTGGGACCCAGGTCTCAGCCCCAGCATTTT. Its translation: CASSLGPRSQPQHF.

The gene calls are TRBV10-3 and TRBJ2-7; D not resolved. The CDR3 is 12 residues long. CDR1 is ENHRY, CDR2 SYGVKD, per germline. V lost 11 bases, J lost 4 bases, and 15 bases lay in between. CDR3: CAPRITVYEQYF. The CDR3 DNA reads TGTGCCCCACGGATTACAGTTTACGAGCAGTACTTC.

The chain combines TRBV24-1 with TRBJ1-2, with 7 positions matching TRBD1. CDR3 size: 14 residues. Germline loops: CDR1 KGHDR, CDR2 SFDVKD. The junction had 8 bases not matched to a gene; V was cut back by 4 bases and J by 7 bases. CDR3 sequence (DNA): TGTGCCACCAGTGAAAACACAGGGGTTGCTGGCTACACCTTC. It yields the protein CATSENTGVAGYTF.

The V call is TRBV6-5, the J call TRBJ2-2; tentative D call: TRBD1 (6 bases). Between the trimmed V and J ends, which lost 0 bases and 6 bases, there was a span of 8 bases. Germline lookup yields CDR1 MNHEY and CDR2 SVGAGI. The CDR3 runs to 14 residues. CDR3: CASSYSQGAGELFF. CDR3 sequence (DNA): TGTGCCAGCAGTTACTCACAGGGAGCCGGGGAGCTGTTTTTT.

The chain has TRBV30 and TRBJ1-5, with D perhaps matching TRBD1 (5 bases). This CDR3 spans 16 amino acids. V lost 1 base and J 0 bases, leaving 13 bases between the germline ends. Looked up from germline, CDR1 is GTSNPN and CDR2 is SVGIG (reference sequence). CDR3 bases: TGTGCCTGGAGTGCCGCCCCGACAGTTAGCAATCAGCCCCAGCATTTT. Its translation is CAWSAAPTVSNQPQHF.

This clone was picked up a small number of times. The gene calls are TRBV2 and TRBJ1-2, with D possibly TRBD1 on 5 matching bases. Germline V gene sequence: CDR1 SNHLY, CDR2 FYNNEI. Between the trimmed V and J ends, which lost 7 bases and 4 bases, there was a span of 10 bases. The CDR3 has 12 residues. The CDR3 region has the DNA TGTGCCAGCATGGGGGGAGGCTATGGCTACACCTTC. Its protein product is CASMGGGYGYTF.

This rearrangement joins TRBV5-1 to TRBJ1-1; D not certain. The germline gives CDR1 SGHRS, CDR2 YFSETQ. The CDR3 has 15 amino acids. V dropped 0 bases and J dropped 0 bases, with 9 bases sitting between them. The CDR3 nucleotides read TGCGCCAGCAGCTTGGGGGCCAGCTTGAACACTGAAGCTTTCTTT. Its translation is CASSLGASLNTEAFF.

CDR3 sequence reads: CASSFSPGQTNSPLHF. The CDR3 DNA is TGTGCCAGCAGCTTTTCCCCGGGACAGACCAATTCACCCCTCCACTTT. The chain has TRBV5-4 and TRBJ1-6; TRBD1 agrees at 7 bases. Per germline, CDR1 SGHNT and CDR2 YYREEE (reference sequence). V shed 2 bases and J 7 bases; nucleotides not matched to a gene: 9. The CDR3 totals 16 residues. The whole variable domain, filled in from reference TRBV5-4 and TRBJ1-6, reads ETGVTQSPTHLIKTRGQQVTLRCSSQSGHNTVSWYQQALGQGPQFIFQYYREEENGRGNFPPRFSGLQFPNYSSELNVNALELDDSALYLCASSFSPGQTNSPLHFGNGTRLTVT.

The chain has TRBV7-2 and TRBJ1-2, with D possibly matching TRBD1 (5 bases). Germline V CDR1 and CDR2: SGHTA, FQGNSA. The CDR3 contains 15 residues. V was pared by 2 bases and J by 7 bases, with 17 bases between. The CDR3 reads CASSLNAGQGGGYTF. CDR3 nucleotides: TGTGCCAGCAGCTTAAATGCAGGGCAGGGCGGTGGCTACACCTTC. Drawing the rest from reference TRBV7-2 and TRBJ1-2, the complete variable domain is GAGVSQSPSNKVTEKGKDVELRCDPISGHTALYWYRQSLGQGLEFLIYFQGNSAPDKSGLPSDRFSAERTGGSVSTLTIQRTQQEDSAVYLCASSLNAGQGGGYTFGSGTRLTVV.

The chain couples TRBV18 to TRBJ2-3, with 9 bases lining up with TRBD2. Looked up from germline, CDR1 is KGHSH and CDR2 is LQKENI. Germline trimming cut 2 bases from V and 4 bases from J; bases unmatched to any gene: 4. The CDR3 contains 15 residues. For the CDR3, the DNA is TGTGCCAGCTCACCAGTTAGCGGGGGATCAGATACGCAGTATTTT. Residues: CASSPVSGGSDTQYF.

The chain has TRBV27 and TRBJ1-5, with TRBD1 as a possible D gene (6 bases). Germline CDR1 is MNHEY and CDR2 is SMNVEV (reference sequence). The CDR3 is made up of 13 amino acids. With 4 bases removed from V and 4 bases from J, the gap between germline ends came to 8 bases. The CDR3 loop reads CASSSTGNQPQHF. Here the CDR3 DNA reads TGTGCCAGCAGTTCCACAGGGAATCAGCCCCAGCATTTT.

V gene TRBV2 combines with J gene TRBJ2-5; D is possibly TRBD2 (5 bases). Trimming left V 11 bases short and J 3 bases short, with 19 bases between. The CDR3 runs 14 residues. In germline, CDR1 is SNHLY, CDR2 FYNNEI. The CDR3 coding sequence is TGTGCCTCGACCAAGGGAGTCTTGAAAGAGACCCAGTACTTC. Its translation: CASTKGVLKETQYF.

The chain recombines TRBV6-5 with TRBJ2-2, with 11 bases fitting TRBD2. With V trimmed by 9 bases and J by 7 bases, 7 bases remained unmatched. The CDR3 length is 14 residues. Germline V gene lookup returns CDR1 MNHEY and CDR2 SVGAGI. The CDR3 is CASWLAGGHGELFF. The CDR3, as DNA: TGTGCCAGTTGGCTAGCGGGGGGTCACGGGGAGCTGTTTTTT.

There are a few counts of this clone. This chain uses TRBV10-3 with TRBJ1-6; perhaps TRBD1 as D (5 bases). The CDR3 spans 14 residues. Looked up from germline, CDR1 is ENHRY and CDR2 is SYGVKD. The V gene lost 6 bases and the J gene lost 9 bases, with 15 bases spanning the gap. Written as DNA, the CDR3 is TGTGCCATCAGGGGTGGGGCCCCGACTTCACCCCTCCACTTT. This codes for CAIRGGAPTSPLHF.

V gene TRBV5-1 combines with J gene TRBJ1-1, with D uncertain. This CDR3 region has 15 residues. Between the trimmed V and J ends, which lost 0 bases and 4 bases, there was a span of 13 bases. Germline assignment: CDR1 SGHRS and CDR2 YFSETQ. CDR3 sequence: CASSLVAGLGTEAFF. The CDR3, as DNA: TGCGCCAGCAGCTTGGTTGCGGGGTTGGGCACTGAAGCTTTCTTT. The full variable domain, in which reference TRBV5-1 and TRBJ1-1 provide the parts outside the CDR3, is KAGVTQTPRYLIKTRGQQVTLSCSPISGHRSVSWYQQTPGQGLQFLFEYFSETQRNKGNFPGRFSGRQFSNSRSEMNVSTLELGDSALYLCASSLVAGLGTEAFFGQGTRLTVV.

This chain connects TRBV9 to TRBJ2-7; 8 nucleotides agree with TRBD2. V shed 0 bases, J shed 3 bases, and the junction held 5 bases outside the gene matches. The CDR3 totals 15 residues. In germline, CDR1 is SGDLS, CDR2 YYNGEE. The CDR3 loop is CASSVEGSGGYEQYF. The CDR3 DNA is TGTGCCAGCAGCGTAGAAGGCAGCGGGGGCTACGAGCAGTACTTC.

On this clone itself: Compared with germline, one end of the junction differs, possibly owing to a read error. The CDR3 region is CASRLAGGVYNEQFF. The CDR3 coding sequence is TGTGCCAGCAGGTTAGCGGGAGGGGTGTACAATGAGCAGTTCTTC. The chain links TRBV7-2 to TRBJ2-1; TRBD2 agrees at 11 bases. The CDR3 covers 15 residues. Germline assignment: CDR1 SGHTA and CDR2 FQGNSA. The variable domain in full, with the rest retrieved from reference TRBV7-2 and TRBJ2-1, is GAGVSQSPSNKVTEKGKDVELRCDPISGHTALYWYRQSLGQGLEFLIYFQGNSAPDKSGLPSDRFSAERTGGSVSTLTIQRTQQEDSAVYLCASRLAGGVYNEQFFGPGTRLTVL.

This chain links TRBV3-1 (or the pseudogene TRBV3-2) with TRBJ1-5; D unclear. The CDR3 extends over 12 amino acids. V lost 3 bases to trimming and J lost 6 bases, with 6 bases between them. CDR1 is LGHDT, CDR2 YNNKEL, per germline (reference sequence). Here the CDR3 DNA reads TGTGCCAGCAGCCAGTCGGGTCAGCCCCAGCATTTT. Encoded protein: CASSQSGQPQHF.

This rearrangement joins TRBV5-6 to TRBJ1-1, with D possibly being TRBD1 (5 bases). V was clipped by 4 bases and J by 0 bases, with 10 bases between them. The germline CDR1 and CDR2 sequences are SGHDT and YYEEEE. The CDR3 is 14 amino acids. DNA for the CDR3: TGTGCCAGCAGCAACAGGCGACTGAACACTGAAGCTTTCTTT. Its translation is CASSNRRLNTEAFF.

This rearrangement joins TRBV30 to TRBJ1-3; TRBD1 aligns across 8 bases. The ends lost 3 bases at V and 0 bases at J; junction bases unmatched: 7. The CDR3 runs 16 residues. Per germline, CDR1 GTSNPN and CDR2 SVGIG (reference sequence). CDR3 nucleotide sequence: TGTGCCTGGAGCCGAACAGGGGGAACCTCTGGAAACACCATATATTTT. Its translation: CAWSRTGGTSGNTIYF.

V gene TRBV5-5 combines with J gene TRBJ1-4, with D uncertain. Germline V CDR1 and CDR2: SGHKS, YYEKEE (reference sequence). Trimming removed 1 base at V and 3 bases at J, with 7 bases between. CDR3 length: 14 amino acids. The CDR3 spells CASSLLQSNEKLFF. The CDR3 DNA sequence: TGTGCCAGCAGCTTGTTGCAGTCTAATGAAAAACTGTTTTTT.

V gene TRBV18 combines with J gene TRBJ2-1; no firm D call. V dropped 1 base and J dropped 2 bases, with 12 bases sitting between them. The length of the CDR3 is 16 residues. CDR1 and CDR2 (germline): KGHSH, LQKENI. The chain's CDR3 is CASSPRNILPYNEQFF. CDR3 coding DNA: TGTGCCAGCTCACCACGAAACATCCTCCCCTACAATGAGCAGTTCTTC.

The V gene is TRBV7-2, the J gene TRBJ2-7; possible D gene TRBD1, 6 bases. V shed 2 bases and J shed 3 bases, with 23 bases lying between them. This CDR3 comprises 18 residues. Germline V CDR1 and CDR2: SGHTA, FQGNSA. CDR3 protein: CASSLRGSAGNLSYEQYF. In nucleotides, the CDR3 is TGTGCCAGCAGCTTAAGGGGGAGCGCAGGCAATCTCAGCTACGAGCAGTACTTC.

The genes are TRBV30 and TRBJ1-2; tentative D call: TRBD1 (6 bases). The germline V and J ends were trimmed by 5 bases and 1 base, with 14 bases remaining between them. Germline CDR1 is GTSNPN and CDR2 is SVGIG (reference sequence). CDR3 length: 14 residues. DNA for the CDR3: TGTGCCTGGGCTACAGGGATGGGTAACTATGGCTACACCTTC. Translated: CAWATGMGNYGYTF.

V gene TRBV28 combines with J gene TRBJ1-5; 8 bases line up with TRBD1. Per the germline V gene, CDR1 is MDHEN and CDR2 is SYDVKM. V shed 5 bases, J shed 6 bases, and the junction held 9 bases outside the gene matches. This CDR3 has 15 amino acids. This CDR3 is CASSPTQGVPQPQHF. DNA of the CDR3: TGTGCCAGCAGTCCAACACAGGGGGTGCCTCAGCCCCAGCATTTT.

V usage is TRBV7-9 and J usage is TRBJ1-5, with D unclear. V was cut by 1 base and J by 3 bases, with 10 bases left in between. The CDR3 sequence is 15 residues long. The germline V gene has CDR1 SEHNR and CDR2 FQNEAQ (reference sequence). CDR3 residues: CASSLGTVPNQPQHF. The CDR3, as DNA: TGTGCCAGCAGCTTAGGGACTGTTCCCAATCAGCCCCAGCATTTT.

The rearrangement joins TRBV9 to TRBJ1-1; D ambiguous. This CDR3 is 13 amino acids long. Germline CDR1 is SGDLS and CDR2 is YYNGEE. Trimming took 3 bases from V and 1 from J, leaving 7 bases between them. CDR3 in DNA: TGTGCCAGCAGCGGCGTGCCGAACACTGAAGCTTTCTTT. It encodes CASSGVPNTEAFF.